Each of the 3 T cell receptor beta chains below was sequenced from the same sample in a study of shared clonotypes between healthy human individuals. The assay was immunoSEQ multiplex PCR, and TCRdb's table has in-frame clones only and misses some. The sample lists roughly 1,100,000 clones, 65% to 75% seen once, with roughly 1.5% in the top ten. The sample was memory CD4+ T cells sorted from blood. Described subset: CD45RA-negative fraction. The origin of the receptors is a man younger than 30 in good health.

This rearrangement joins TRBV28 to TRBJ2-5; TRBD2 might be the D (6 bases). Germline V lookup: CDR1 MDHEN, CDR2 SYDVKM. The V end was cut by 1 base, the J end by 4 bases, with 10 bases between. CDR3 length: 14 amino acids. CDR3 DNA: TGTGCCAGCAGTTTATTGCGGGGAAGAGAGACCCAGTACTTC. Its protein product is CASSLLRGRETQYF.

On this clone itself: The junction shows a germline mismatch at one end, possibly a read error. The V gene is TRBV6-5, the J gene TRBJ2-2, with D uncertain. This CDR3 region has 15 residues. Germline V lookup: CDR1 MNHEY, CDR2 SVGAGI. CDR3 nucleotides: TGTGCCAGCACCCCTTTCACACCGAAAACCGGGGAGCTGTTTTTT. Residues: CASTPFTPKTGELFF.

CDR3 bases: TGTGCCATCAGTGAGAGTCAGGGCGATTCACCCCTCCACTTT. This translates into CAISESQGDSPLHF. The chain carries TRBV10-3 and TRBJ1-6, with TRBD1 as a possible D gene (5 bases). Germline V gives CDR1 ENHRY, CDR2 SYGVKD. With 2 bases removed from V and 8 bases from J, the gap between germline ends came to 10 bases. CDR3 length equals 14 residues.